The 22 T cell receptor beta chains listed next were all sequenced from one sample in a study of blood T cell repertoires in COVID-19. The method was immunoSEQ multiplex PCR; TCRdb's version includes in-frame clones alone and lacks a portion of them. The sample records 290,000 or so clones, roughly 86% being singletons. Sequenced material: PBMCs or T cells enriched from blood (not recorded which). Source of these receptors: a woman in her late teens or twenties who had recovered from COVID-19.

The chain couples TRBV11-3 to TRBJ2-1; D perhaps matches TRBD1 (6 bases). The CDR3 runs 17 residues. Germline V CDR1 and CDR2: SGHNT, YENEEA. With 5 bases removed from V and 7 bases from J, the gap between germline ends came to 24 bases. In DNA form, the CDR3 reads TGTGCCAGCAGCACATACCTCTCCGGCACAGGGTTTAATGAGCAGTTCTTC. This gives the protein CASSTYLSGTGFNEQFF.

This clone has more than one count but fewer than ten. The chain is built from TRBV7-2 and TRBJ1-6, with a tentative D call TRBD1 (5 bases). The CDR3 totals 14 residues. Germline V lookup: CDR1 SGHTA, CDR2 FQGNSA. V lost 8 bases to trimming and J lost 3 bases, with 11 bases between them. Here the CDR3 DNA reads TGTGCCAGCGGAAGGGGCGACTATAATTCACCCCTCCACTTT. It translates to CASGRGDYNSPLHF.

This clone was seen only once. Other DNA sequences within the sample encode an identical CDR3. This chain links TRBV2 with TRBJ1-5, with 8 bases that match TRBD1. The CDR3 has 15 amino acids. The germline CDR1 and CDR2 sequences are SNHLY and FYNNEI. Trimming cost V 1 base and J 5 bases; bases outside gene matches: 4. DNA of the CDR3: TGTGCCAGCAGTGAAGTAGGGACAGGAGATCAGCCCCAGCATTTT. Protein product: CASSEVGTGDQPQHF.

This clone appeared once. The chain uses TRBV6-6 and TRBJ1-1; possible D gene TRBD1, 5 bases. V was clipped by 7 bases and J by 0 bases, with 18 bases between them. The CDR3 spans 16 residues. Germline CDR1 MNHNY, CDR2 SVGAGI (reference sequence). DNA of the CDR3: TGTGCCAGCACCGACGAGCCAGGGAGGATGAACACTGAAGCTTTCTTT. Translation gives CASTDEPGRMNTEAFF.

The CDR3 DNA sequence: TGCGCCAGCAGTGTGGACAGGACAGGATCACCCCTCCACTTT. It codes for CASSVDRTGSPLHF. The chain has TRBV10-1 and TRBJ1-6; TRBD1 matches at 7 bases. The ends lost 4 bases at V and 10 bases at J; junction bases unmatched: 7. This CDR3 is 14 amino acids long. Germline V gene sequence: CDR1 WNHNN, CDR2 SYGVQD (reference sequence).

This clone was seen a few times. The rearrangement joins TRBV12-3 or TRBV12-4 to TRBJ2-1, with TRBD2 identical over 8 bases. The CDR3 contains 13 residues. V shed 5 bases and J 6 bases; nucleotides not matched to a gene: 3. The CDR3 region has the DNA TGTGCCAGCAGTCCAGGACTAGCCAATGAGCAGTTCTTC. Translating gives CASSPGLANEQFF.

The chain carries TRBV7-2 and TRBJ1-6; D is possibly TRBD1 (5 bases). CDR1 and CDR2 from the germline V gene are SGHTA and FQGNSA. Trimming pared 4 bases from V and 8 bases from J, leaving 12 bases between. This CDR3 is built from 14 residues. DNA of the CDR3: TGTGCCAGCAGCTACCAAAGGGGTCATTCACCCCTCCACTTT. Its protein is CASSYQRGHSPLHF.

The gene calls are TRBV3-1 (or the pseudogene TRBV3-2) and TRBJ1-5; 7 positions agree with TRBD1. V dropped 4 bases and J dropped 5; count of bases not matched to a gene: 5. This CDR3 has 14 residues. In germline, CDR1 is LGHDT, CDR2 YNNKEL (reference sequence). CDR3 region: CASSRDREDQPQHF. CDR3 nucleotides: TGTGCCAGCAGCCGAGACAGGGAAGATCAGCCCCAGCATTTT.

The V gene is TRBV28, the J gene TRBJ1-5; the D gene is possibly TRBD1 (6 bases). This CDR3 comprises 16 residues. V was cut by 1 base and J by 1 base, with 11 bases left in between. Germline V CDR1 and CDR2: MDHEN, SYDVKM. The CDR3, as DNA: TGTGCCAGCAGTTTATACAGGGCCCTGAGCAATCAGCCCCAGCATTTT. Amino acid sequence: CASSLYRALSNQPQHF.

This clone was counted between two and nine times. This chain uses TRBV7-2 with TRBJ1-2, with TRBD1 as a possible D gene (5 bases). V was pared by 5 bases and J by 3 bases, with 16 bases between. CDR3 length equals 15 residues. Germline V CDR1 and CDR2: SGHTA, FQGNSA. The CDR3 is CASSPPWAGDYGYTF. The DNA of the CDR3 is TGTGCCAGCAGCCCTCCGTGGGCGGGGGACTATGGCTACACCTTC.

J is TRBJ2-7 and V is TRBV18; D may be TRBD2 (5 bases). The CDR3 runs to 13 residues. Germline V gene sequence: CDR1 KGHSH, CDR2 LQKENI. V was trimmed by 3 bases and J by 3 bases, leaving 9 bases between them. CDR3 DNA: TGTGCCAGCTCACCCGAGAGGGACTACGAGCAGTACTTC. This sequence encodes CASSPERDYEQYF.

This clone was seen a single time. The gene calls are TRBV18 and TRBJ2-1; 9 positions match TRBD1. Trimming cost V 5 bases and J 7 bases; bases outside gene matches: 9. CDR1 is KGHSH, CDR2 LQKENI, per germline. The CDR3 totals 15 residues. The CDR3 here is CASSSRTGDRNEQFF. CDR3 DNA: TGTGCCAGCTCATCCAGGACAGGGGATCGTAATGAGCAGTTCTTC.

CDR3 DNA: TGTGCCAGCAGCGTAGAAGGACTCCCGCTCACAGATACGCAGTATTTT. This sequence encodes CASSVEGLPLTDTQYF. The J gene is TRBJ2-3, the V gene TRBV9, with D possibly TRBD2 on 5 matching bases. Per the germline V gene, CDR1 is SGDLS and CDR2 is YYNGEE. The CDR3 is 16 residues long. V lost 0 bases and J lost 2, with 13 bases in between.

The chain combines TRBV19 with TRBJ1-2; D is perhaps TRBD1 (5 bases). From germline, CDR1 is LNHDA and CDR2 SQIVND (reference sequence). The CDR3 is 15 residues long. Trimming removed 3 bases from V and 4 bases from J, with 15 bases in between. This chain's CDR3 is CASSISWGSGYGYTF. CDR3 DNA: TGTGCCAGTAGTATCAGCTGGGGCTCTGGCTATGGCTACACCTTC. Combining the CDR3 with reference TRBV19 and TRBJ1-2 gives the whole variable domain DGGITQSPKYLFRKEGQNVTLSCEQNLNHDAMYWYRQDPGQGLRLIYYSQIVNDFQKGDIAEGYSVSREKKESFPLTVTSAQKNPTAFYLCASSISWGSGYGYTFGSGTRLTVV.

The chain couples TRBV10-3 to TRBJ1-1, with TRBD1 matching over 8 bases. The CDR3 runs to 14 residues. The J segment lost 3 bases and the V segment lost 4 bases, leaving 4 bases of the junction unmatched. Per germline, CDR1 ENHRY and CDR2 SYGVKD. As DNA, the CDR3 is TGTGCCATCAGTGTGACAGGGGCGGACACTGAAGCTTTCTTT. Amino acids: CAISVTGADTEAFF.

CDR3 region: CASSPQGSHQPQHF. The CDR3 nucleotides are TGTGCCAGCAGCCCACAGGGGTCGCATCAGCCCCAGCATTTT. This chain connects TRBV3-1 (or the pseudogene TRBV3-2) to TRBJ1-5, with 7 bases that match TRBD1. The V and J ends lost 4 bases and 5 bases, in that order; junction bases with no gene match: 5. Per the germline V gene, CDR1 is LGHDT and CDR2 is YNNKEL (reference sequence). The CDR3 extends over 14 amino acids.

The chain is built from TRBV29-1 and TRBJ2-1; 9 bases match TRBD2. Trimming removed 8 bases from V and 5 bases from J; junction bases left unmatched: 7. From germline, CDR1 is SQVTM and CDR2 ANQGSEA. The CDR3 is 13 amino acids. CDR3 DNA sequence: TGCAGCTTGGCGGGAGGGCCGCACAATGAGCAGTTCTTC. This codes for CSLAGGPHNEQFF.

The V gene is TRBV11-1, the J gene TRBJ2-1, with a weak D call TRBD1 (5 bases). The CDR3 consists of 14 residues. V lost 2 bases and J 6 bases, leaving 11 bases between the germline ends. CDR1 is SGHAT and CDR2 is FQDESV in the germline V gene (reference sequence). In nucleotides, the CDR3 is TGTGCCAGCAGCTTAAACAGGTATTCCAATGAGCAGTTCTTC. Protein product: CASSLNRYSNEQFF.

The chain is built from TRBV27 and TRBJ2-7; D is perhaps TRBD1 (6 bases). Trimming left V 5 bases short and J 0 bases short, with 23 bases between. Germline lookup yields CDR1 MNHEY and CDR2 SMNVEV (reference sequence). The CDR3 is 18 residues long. CDR3 nucleotides: TGTGCCAGCAGTCCACAGGGTATTATTCAAACGAGCTCCTACGAGCAGTACTTC. Translating gives CASSPQGIIQTSSYEQYF.

The DNA for the CDR3 is TGTGCCAGCTCACCAGAAAGGCCCGAGGGAGGAACTGAAGCTTTCTTT. This translates into CASSPERPEGGTEAFF. The rearrangement uses TRBV18 and TRBJ1-1; D gene uncertain. V was cut by 2 bases and J by 5 bases, with 18 bases left in between. Germline V gene data show CDR1 as KGHSH and CDR2 as LQKENI. CDR3 size: 16 residues.

V gene TRBV7-9 combines with J gene TRBJ1-5; TRBD1 aligns across 8 bases. With 2 bases clipped from V and 4 bases from J, the junction kept 4 bases outside the gene matches. CDR3 length: 15 amino acids. CDR1 is SEHNR and CDR2 is FQNEAQ in the germline V gene (reference sequence). Written as DNA, the CDR3 is TGTGCCAGCAGCTTACAGGGGGCCATGAATCAGCCCCAGCATTTT. Translation: CASSLQGAMNQPQHF.

The chain couples TRBV9 to TRBJ2-7; 8 bases map to TRBD2. The junction had 8 bases not matched to a gene; V was cut back by 4 bases and J by 2 bases. Per the germline V gene, CDR1 is SGDLS and CDR2 is YYNGEE. This CDR3 is 15 amino acids long. The CDR3 sequence: CASSPKGLEAYEQYF. The CDR3 nucleotides are TGTGCCAGCAGCCCTAAGGGACTAGAAGCCTACGAGCAGTACTTC.